These 4 T cell receptor beta chains originate from one sample sequenced in a study of blood T cell repertoires in COVID-19. Clones were read by immunoSEQ multiplex PCR, and TCRdb kept only the in-frame ones, dropping some. The sample lists approximately 230,000 clones; more than 80% were seen once. Sequenced sample: peripheral blood. Receptor source: a man younger than 40 who had recovered from COVID-19.

CDR3 coding DNA: TGTGCCAGCAGCCAAGGGACTAGCGGGGGGGCAGATACGCAGTATTTT. This gives the protein CASSQGTSGGADTQYF. The chain has TRBV4-2 and TRBJ2-3; 15 bases fit TRBD2. Germline assignment: CDR1 LGHNA and CDR2 YNFKEQ. The CDR3 is 16 amino acids. The V gene end was trimmed by 1 base and the J gene end by 4 bases; junction bases not matched to a gene: 0.

The chain links TRBV6-4 to TRBJ1-1, with 9 positions matching TRBD1. This CDR3 comprises 14 residues. V gave up 4 bases and J gave up 4 bases; unmatched junction bases: 4. Germline V lookup: CDR1 MRHNA, CDR2 SNTAGT. The CDR3 spells CASSVGQGSTEAFF. CDR3 in DNA: TGTGCCAGCAGTGTGGGACAGGGTTCCACTGAAGCTTTCTTT.

The V gene is TRBV6-5, the J gene TRBJ1-5; D is perhaps TRBD1 (5 bases). V was pared by 0 bases and J by 4 bases, with 10 bases between. The CDR3 totals 15 residues. The V gene's germline CDR1 is MNHEY and CDR2 SVGAGI. The CDR3 spells CASSYSGGRNQPQHF. DNA of the CDR3: TGTGCCAGCAGTTACTCGGGGGGAAGAAATCAGCCCCAGCATTTT.

This chain connects TRBV6-5 to TRBJ2-7, with 9 bases that match TRBD1. V was clipped by 1 base and J by 2 bases; unmatched bases: 6. CDR3 length: 16 amino acids. Germline V gene lookup returns CDR1 MNHEY and CDR2 SVGAGI. CDR3 sequence reads: CASSYYGQGIPYEQYF. CDR3 DNA sequence: TGTGCCAGCAGTTACTATGGACAGGGGATTCCCTACGAGCAGTACTTC.